Presented here are 5 T cell receptor beta chains from one specimen sequenced in a study of spatial heterogeneity in lung cancer. Specified time point: sample taken at primary tumor resection. Tumor, nontumor lung or frozen PBMC supplied whole RNA that was sequenced unsorted. TCRdb re-derived calls from the 5' RACE reads in MiXCR, one entry per CDR3 protein. The sample holds approximately 92,000 distinct CDR3 sequences, about an eighth seen once. The sample here was PBMCs, taken at surgery. Receptors originate from a male donor with early-stage non-small cell lung cancer.

This clonotype has a handful of counts. The genes are TRBV20-1 and TRBJ2-7; no clear D. V dropped 2 bases and J dropped 1 base, with 3 bases sitting between them. Germline lookup yields CDR1 DFQATT and CDR2 SNEGSKA (reference sequence). This CDR3 comprises 11 residues. CDR3 amino acids: CSARQSYEQYF. The CDR3, as DNA: TGCAGTGCTAGACAGTCCTACGAGCAGTACTTC.

This clonotype was counted between two and nine times. This chain joins TRBV19 and TRBJ2-3, with 7 positions matching TRBD1. The V and J ends lost 4 bases and 1 base, in that order; junction bases with no gene match: 5. This CDR3 region has 15 residues. The V gene's germline CDR1 is LNHDA and CDR2 SQIVND (reference sequence). CDR3 DNA: TGTGCCAGTAGTAAGGGACAGTTGGGCACAGATACGCAGTATTTT. Translation: CASSKGQLGTDTQYF.

The chain employs TRBV20-1 and TRBJ2-2; D is perhaps TRBD1 (5 bases). CDR3 length: 14 residues. The V end lost 1 base, the J end lost 4 bases, and 10 bases lay between the germline ends. Germline assignment: CDR1 DFQATT and CDR2 SNEGSKA (reference sequence). CDR3 coding DNA: TGCAGTGCTAGAGCGGACACTTCCACCGGGGAGCTGTTTTTT. This translates into CSARADTSTGELFF.

This rearrangement joins TRBV12-3 or TRBV12-4 to TRBJ2-3, with D perhaps TRBD2 (6 bases). V lost 3 bases and J 0 bases, leaving 13 bases between the germline ends. This CDR3 is built from 16 residues. DNA for the CDR3: TGTGCCAGCAGTTTTACCTTCGGGGGTAGCACAGATACGCAGTATTTT. Translation gives CASSFTFGGSTDTQYF.

The chain links TRBV6-1 to TRBJ2-4; 15 bases align to TRBD2. After removal of 6 bases from V and 6 bases from J, the junction contained 9 bases not matched to a gene. CDR1 is MNHNS and CDR2 is SASEGT in the germline V gene. The length of the CDR3 is 17 residues. This chain's CDR3 is CASRRGLAGGPANIQYF. The CDR3 nucleotides read TGTGCCAGCAGACGTGGACTAGCGGGAGGGCCGGCAAACATTCAGTACTTC.